This TCR beta chain appears in the sequencing data of a study of PD-1 blockade in classical Hodgkin lymphoma (TCRdb year 2020). For the wider study: Nivolumab dosing was 3 mg/kg intravenously every 2 weeks, continuing until either disease progression or unacceptable toxicity. A peripheral blood immune signature of response to PD-1 blockade in classical Hodgkin lymphoma was defined using TCR beta sequencing and CyTOF. Findings and caveats that apply to the study as a whole: Baseline TCR diversity was reported to be lower in newly diagnosed patients than in healthy donors and to be lower still in relapsed/refractory patients. Lower diversity was seen in patients whose nivolumab began less than 1 year after ASCT, and these patients were left out of later analyses so that immune reconstitution would not confound the results. Among trial patients, those achieving complete response had baseline diversity similar to that of newly diagnosed patients, while diversity was significantly lower in partial responders and progressors. The study was limited to a single clinical trial cohort, and causes of repertoire differences, possibly disease activity or prior therapy, remained undefined. CD4+ but not CD8+ TCR diversity rose significantly by C4D1 (p=0.0027 vs p=0.16), most apparent in complete responders (p=0.02).

The time point tag for this specimen amounts to: cycle 1 day 1 (C1D1), immediately before nivolumab initiation. Relapse after autologous stem cell transplantation had occurred in all trial patients, and cohorts A, B and C were distinguished by prior brentuximab vedotin exposure. The trial cohort was composed of around 60 patients with relapsed/refractory classical Hodgkin lymphoma, for whom complete response, partial response or progressive disease was recorded as best overall response. Single-agent nivolumab was administered to trial patients in the multi-cohort phase II CheckMate 205 trial. An independent review committee assessed best overall response using the 2007 International Working Group response criteria. Trial PBMCs were obtained immediately prior to nivolumab initiation (C1D1) and on therapy at cycle 2 day 1 and cycle 4 day 1. Peripheral blood was collected in 8 mL Vacutainer Cell Preparation Tubes, from which PBMCs were isolated by centrifugation and then cryopreserved.

Relative to germline, V is 6 bases shorter and J is 0 bases shorter, with 12 bases between their ends. Taken from cysteine to phenylalanine, the CDR3 has 14 residues. The read is trimmed to its CDR3 DNA, 42 bases read in frame from base 1. CDR1 and CDR2 are read off the germline V gene as MNHEY and SVGAGI. For this clone: Its target antigen remains unknown. No much larger clone exists at a distance of one base, and base qualities are not known.

The Qiagen DNeasy kit was used to extract genomic DNA both from unsorted PBMCs and from the negatively selected CD4+ and CD8+ fractions. TCR beta CDR3 regions were subjected to amplification by immunoSEQ multiplex PCR with primers that anneal to V and J segments. A synthetic immune receptor repertoire was used to minimize amplification bias, and any residual bias was removed computationally once sequencing was done. Turning to the authors' computational methods: Custom Python scripts were used to quantify repertoire diversity as the Shannon entropy index. Unsorted, CD4+ and CD8+ repertoires were analyzed separately, except in combined analyses where CD4+ and CD8+ sequences were merged in silico. Clonal expansion was defined as a frequency increase of at least 2-fold after treatment compared with C1D1, and clones undetected at baseline were assigned a pseudocount of 0.5. Singleton clones were defined as clones with 0 or 1 copy at C1D1, and non-singleton clones were defined as clones with 2 or more copies. Clones expanded in unsorted samples were annotated as CD4+, CD8+ or unknown by matching protein sequences in sorted samples from the same patient. Wilcoxon tests on paired samples were used to test changes in diversity from C1D1 to C4D1. This is the immuneACCESS table as TCRdb keeps it, with only in-frame sequences that have V and J called. A part of the clones is gone; compared with another copy, unresolved V genes explain less than half, and the rest is unexplained. D and trimming come from the DNA, and the V and J calls and clone size come from that table. For this sample there are under 15,000 clones; roughly 84% appear just once. About 26% of the sample is in the top ten clones.

The source material was peripheral blood mononuclear cells (PBMCs), sampled at baseline. Recombination connected TRBV6-5 to TRBJ2-7; a weak D assignment points to TRBD1 (6 bases agree). The clonotype was recovered from a human donor with classical Hodgkin lymphoma. The CDR3 reads CASRYRVVSYEQYF. At the DNA level, the sequence is TGTGCCAGCAGATACAGGGTAGTCTCCTACGAGCAGTACTTC.